These 11 T cell receptor beta chains came from one sample sequenced in a study of cytomegalovirus exposure and HLA in healthy donors. The primer mix had 60 Vbeta and 13 Jbeta primers. Clones were sequenced by immunoSEQ multiplex PCR, and TCRdb holds only the in-frame ones, with some missing. The repertoire consists of around 230,000 clones, with around 78% occurring once and the leading ten covering approximately 0.49%. The sample taken for sequencing was PBMCs. These receptors originate from a boy between 10 and 17 years old in good health and CMV-seronegative.

The V gene is TRBV5-1, the J gene TRBJ2-7; 10 bases are a match to TRBD1. The CDR3 runs 15 residues. In germline, CDR1 is SGHRS, CDR2 YFSETQ. V shed 0 bases and J 3 bases; nucleotides not matched to a gene: 3. As DNA, the CDR3 is TGCGCCAGCAGCTTGGCAGGGACAGGGGTCTACGAGCAGTACTTC. Protein sequence: CASSLAGTGVYEQYF. Based on the CDR3 plus reference TRBV5-1 and TRBJ2-7, the full variable domain is KAGVTQTPRYLIKTRGQQVTLSCSPISGHRSVSWYQQTPGQGLQFLFEYFSETQRNKGNFPGRFSGRQFSNSRSEMNVSTLELGDSALYLCASSLAGTGVYEQYFGPGTRLTVT.

Only a few counts were recorded for this clone. The chain employs TRBV6-6 and TRBJ1-5; 9 bases line up with TRBD1. CDR3 size: 14 residues. Unmatched junction bases numbered 4, after V lost 6 bases and J lost 4 bases. The germline CDR1 and CDR2 sequences are MNHNY and SVGAGI (reference sequence). This CDR3 reads CASRLGQGNQPQHF. CDR3 nucleotides: TGTGCCAGCAGACTCGGACAGGGGAATCAGCCCCAGCATTTT.

The chain employs TRBV5-6 and TRBJ2-3; D not resolved. Deletions cut 2 bases from V and 3 bases from J, with 7 bases between. Looked up from germline, CDR1 is SGHDT and CDR2 is YYEEEE. The CDR3 consists of 13 residues. The CDR3 spells CASSLTRTDTQYF. The CDR3 DNA sequence: TGTGCCAGCAGCTTAACCAGAACAGATACGCAGTATTTT.

The rearrangement uses TRBV10-3 and TRBJ1-6, with unresolved D. This CDR3 is built from 15 residues. CDR1 and CDR2 from the germline V gene are ENHRY and SYGVKD. V lost 0 bases and J 7 bases, leaving 10 bases between the germline ends. The CDR3: CAISESVAENSPLHF. CDR3 sequence (DNA): TGTGCCATCAGTGAGTCCGTGGCAGAAAATTCACCCCTCCACTTT.

This chain uses TRBV7-2 with TRBJ2-7; D gene uncertain. Germline V CDR1 and CDR2: SGHTA, FQGNSA. V shed 5 bases and J shed 1 base, with 6 bases lying between them. The CDR3 has 12 amino acids. The CDR3 loop reads CASSPVSYEQYF. CDR3 bases: TGTGCCAGCAGCCCGGTTTCCTACGAGCAGTACTTC.

Written as DNA, the CDR3 is TGTGCCAGCAGTTTAGCAGGGGGCTATGAGCAGTTCTTC. This codes for CASSLAGGYEQFF. The chain employs TRBV27 and TRBJ2-1; 8 positions match TRBD1. J lost 8 bases, V lost 2 bases, and 2 bases had no gene match. CDR3 size: 13 residues. Germline loops: CDR1 MNHEY, CDR2 SMNVEV (reference sequence).

The rearrangement links TRBV27 to TRBJ2-7; no clear D gene. V lost 0 bases to trimming and J lost 1 base, with 10 bases between them. Germline-derived CDR1 and CDR2 are MNHEY and SMNVEV (reference sequence). CDR3 size: 15 residues. This chain's CDR3 is CASSLSASLSYEQYF. The CDR3 DNA reads as TGTGCCAGCAGTTTATCGGCTTCGCTGTCCTACGAGCAGTACTTC.

This chain uses TRBV2 with TRBJ2-7; D might be TRBD2 (6 bases). Germline loops: CDR1 SNHLY, CDR2 FYNNEI. CDR3 length equals 14 residues. Trimming cost V 3 bases and J 5 bases, with 14 bases left between them. CDR3 in DNA: TGTGCCAGCAGTGAGGAGACTAGGAACGACGAGCAGTACTTC. It translates to CASSEETRNDEQYF. Together with reference TRBV2 and TRBJ2-7, the CDR3 gives the full variable domain: EPEVTQTPSHQVTQMGQEVILRCVPISNHLYFYWYRQILGQKVEFLVSFYNNEISEKSEIFDDQFSVERPDGSNFTLKIRSTKLEDSAMYFCASSEETRNDEQYFGPGTRLTVT.

J is TRBJ2-1 and V is TRBV2, with 8 positions matching TRBD2. Trimming took 8 bases from V and 8 from J; bases not matched to a gene: 11. CDR1 SNHLY and CDR2 FYNNEI come from the germline V gene. This CDR3 is built from 14 residues. The CDR3 DNA reads as TGTGCCAGCTCCCGGGCGAGCGGGAGCGATGAGCAGTTCTTC. Amino acid sequence: CASSRASGSDEQFF.

The gene calls are TRBV5-8 and TRBJ2-7; D is perhaps TRBD1 (8 bases). Deletions cut 2 bases from V and 3 bases from J, with 21 bases between. The CDR3 consists of 17 residues. Germline CDR1 and CDR2: SGHTS and YDEGEE. The CDR3: CASSLGQGLTSVYEQYF. CDR3 sequence (DNA): TGTGCCAGCAGCTTAGGACAGGGTTTAACTAGCGTCTACGAGCAGTACTTC. The full variable domain, in which reference TRBV5-8 and TRBJ2-7 provide the parts outside the CDR3, is EAGVTQSPTHLIKTRGQQATLRCSPISGHTSVYWYQQALGLGLQFLLWYDEGEERNRGNFPPRFSGRQFPNYSSELNVNALELEDSALYLCASSLGQGLTSVYEQYFGPGTRLTVT.

The chain has TRBV19 and TRBJ2-5; 9 nucleotides align to TRBD1. V was clipped by 6 bases and J by 5 bases; unmatched bases: 7. The germline gives CDR1 LNHDA, CDR2 SQIVND (reference sequence). This CDR3 is 14 amino acids long. The CDR3 sequence: CASSSWDRVETQYF. CDR3 bases: TGTGCCAGTAGCTCCTGGGACAGGGTTGAGACCCAGTACTTC. The full variable domain, with the rest looked up from reference TRBV19 and TRBJ2-5, is DGGITQSPKYLFRKEGQNVTLSCEQNLNHDAMYWYRQDPGQGLRLIYYSQIVNDFQKGDIAEGYSVSREKKESFPLTVTSAQKNPTAFYLCASSSWDRVETQYFGPGTRLLVL.